A single sample is the source of the 6 T cell receptor beta chains below, sequenced in a study of blood T cell repertoires in COVID-19. Data came from immunoSEQ multiplex PCR; TCRdb stores just in-frame clones and leaves some out. The table has approximately 210,000 clones, more than 70% seen once. Sequenced material: peripheral blood. All receptors come from a human donor in a cohort sampled during active COVID-19.

The chain joins TRBV19 to TRBJ2-4; D uncertain. Trimming removed 9 bases at V and 8 bases at J, with 11 bases between. From germline, CDR1 is LNHDA and CDR2 SQIVND (reference sequence). The CDR3 runs to 11 residues. CDR3 loop: CARNHGDIQYF. The DNA of the CDR3 is TGTGCCAGAAACCACGGAGACATTCAGTACTTC.

Written as DNA, the CDR3 is TGTGCCAGCAGTTTGACAGGGTACAATGAGCAGTTCTTC. Translation gives CASSLTGYNEQFF. The genes are TRBV5-4 and TRBJ2-1, with TRBD1 identical over 7 bases. This CDR3 spans 13 amino acids. Unmatched junction bases numbered 3, after V lost 5 bases and J lost 4 bases. Germline CDR1 SGHNT, CDR2 YYREEE (reference sequence).

The chain couples TRBV11-2 to TRBJ1-6; 7 bases agree with TRBD1. This CDR3 comprises 14 residues. The V gene's germline CDR1 is SGHAT and CDR2 FQNNGV. V dropped 3 bases and J dropped 8; count of bases not matched to a gene: 4. For the CDR3, the DNA is TGTGCCAGCAGCTTGACAGGGCCTCATTCACCCCTCCACTTT. Protein sequence: CASSLTGPHSPLHF.

The V call is TRBV18, the J call TRBJ2-7; 10 nucleotides line up with TRBD1. CDR1 and CDR2 from the germline V gene are KGHSH and LQKENI. CDR3 length equals 16 residues. V shed 3 bases and J 4 bases; nucleotides not matched to a gene: 9. The CDR3 protein is CASSPAGTGVLYEQYF. CDR3 DNA: TGTGCCAGCTCACCGGCCGGGACAGGGGTACTATACGAGCAGTACTTC.

The chain combines TRBV3-1 (or the pseudogene TRBV3-2) with TRBJ2-7; TRBD2 agrees at 11 bases. The CDR3 extends over 16 amino acids. Germline V lookup: CDR1 LGHDT, CDR2 YNNKEL (reference sequence). The ends lost 5 bases at V and 4 bases at J; junction bases unmatched: 10. The CDR3 loop reads CASSGSTGTSGYEQYF. In DNA form, the CDR3 reads TGTGCCAGCAGCGGAAGTACCGGGACTAGCGGTTACGAGCAGTACTTC.

The chain uses TRBV4-1 and TRBJ2-7; no clear D gene. The germline gives CDR1 MGHRA, CDR2 YSYEKL. The V gene lost 0 bases and the J gene lost 3 bases, with 24 bases spanning the gap. This CDR3 spans 19 amino acids. This chain's CDR3 is CASSQDLPGGPLIRYEQYF. CDR3 nucleotide sequence: TGCGCCAGCAGCCAAGATTTACCCGGTGGGCCTTTGATTCGCTACGAGCAGTACTTC.